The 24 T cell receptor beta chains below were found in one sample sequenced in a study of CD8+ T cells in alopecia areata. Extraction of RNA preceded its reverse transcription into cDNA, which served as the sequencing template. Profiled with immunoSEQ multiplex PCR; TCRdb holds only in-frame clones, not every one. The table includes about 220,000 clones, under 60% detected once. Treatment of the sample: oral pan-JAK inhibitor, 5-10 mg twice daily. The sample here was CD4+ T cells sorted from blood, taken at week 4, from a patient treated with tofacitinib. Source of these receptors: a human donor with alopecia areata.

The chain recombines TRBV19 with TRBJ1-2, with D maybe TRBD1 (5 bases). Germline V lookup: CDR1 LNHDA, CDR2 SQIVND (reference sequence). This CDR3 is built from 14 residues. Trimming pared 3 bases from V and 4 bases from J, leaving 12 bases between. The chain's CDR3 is CASSIQGQGYGYTF. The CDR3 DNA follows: TGTGCCAGTAGTATCCAAGGGCAGGGCTATGGCTACACCTTC.

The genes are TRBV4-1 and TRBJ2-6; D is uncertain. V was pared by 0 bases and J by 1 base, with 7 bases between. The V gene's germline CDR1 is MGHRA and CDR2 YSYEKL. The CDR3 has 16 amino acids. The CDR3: CASSQDWSSGANVLTF. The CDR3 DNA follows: TGCGCCAGCAGCCAAGATTGGAGTTCTGGGGCCAACGTCCTGACTTTC.

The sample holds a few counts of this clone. The CDR3 bases are TGTGCCAGCAGCAGGACAGGGGACGGGTATGAAAAACTGTTTTTT. This translates into CASSRTGDGYEKLFF. The V and J genes are TRBV5-5 and TRBJ1-4; 9 bases line up with TRBD1. CDR3 length: 15 amino acids. V trimming: 4 bases; J trimming: 6 bases; junction bases outside the gene matches: 7. Germline CDR1 is SGHKS and CDR2 is YYEKEE (reference sequence).

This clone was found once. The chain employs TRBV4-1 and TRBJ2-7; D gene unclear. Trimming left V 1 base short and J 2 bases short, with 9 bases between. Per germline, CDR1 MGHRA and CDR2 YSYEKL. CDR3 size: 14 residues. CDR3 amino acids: CASSQVDMTYEQYF. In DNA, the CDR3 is TGCGCCAGCAGCCAAGTGGATATGACCTACGAGCAGTACTTC.

The CDR3 spells CSVGLGARRGGINEQFF. The CDR3, as DNA: TGCAGCGTTGGGCTAGGCGCCCGGAGGGGGGGCATCAATGAGCAGTTCTTC. The V and J genes are TRBV29-1 and TRBJ2-1; weak D call: TRBD2 (7 bases). The V gene's germline CDR1 is SQVTM and CDR2 ANQGSEA. CDR3 length: 17 residues. Trimming took off 4 bases at V and 6 bases at J, with 25 bases between the two ends.

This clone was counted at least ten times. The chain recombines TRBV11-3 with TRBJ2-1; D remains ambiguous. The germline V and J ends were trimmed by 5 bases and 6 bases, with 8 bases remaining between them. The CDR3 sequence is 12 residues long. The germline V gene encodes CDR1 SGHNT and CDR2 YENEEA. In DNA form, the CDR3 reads TGTGCCAGCAGCGGAAACAGCAATGAGCAGTTCTTC. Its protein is CASSGNSNEQFF.

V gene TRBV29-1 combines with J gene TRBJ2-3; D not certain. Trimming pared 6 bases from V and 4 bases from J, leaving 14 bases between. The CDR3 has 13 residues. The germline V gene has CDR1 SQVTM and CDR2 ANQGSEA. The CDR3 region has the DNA TGCAGCGTACTGTCAGTCGGCCCAGATACGCAGTATTTT. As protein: CSVLSVGPDTQYF.

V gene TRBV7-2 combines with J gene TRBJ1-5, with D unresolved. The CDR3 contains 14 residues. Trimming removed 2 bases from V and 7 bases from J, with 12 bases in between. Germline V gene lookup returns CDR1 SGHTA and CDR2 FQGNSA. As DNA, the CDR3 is TGTGCCAGCAGCTTATCAGTGATCGGCCAGCCCCAGCATTTT. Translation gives CASSLSVIGQPQHF.

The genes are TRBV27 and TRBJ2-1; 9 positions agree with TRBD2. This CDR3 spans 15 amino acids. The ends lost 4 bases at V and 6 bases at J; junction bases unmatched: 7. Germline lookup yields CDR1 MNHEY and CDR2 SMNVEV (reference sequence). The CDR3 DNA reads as TGTGCCAGCAGTTCTAGCGGGGCAGGGGGCAATGAGCAGTTCTTC. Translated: CASSSSGAGGNEQFF.

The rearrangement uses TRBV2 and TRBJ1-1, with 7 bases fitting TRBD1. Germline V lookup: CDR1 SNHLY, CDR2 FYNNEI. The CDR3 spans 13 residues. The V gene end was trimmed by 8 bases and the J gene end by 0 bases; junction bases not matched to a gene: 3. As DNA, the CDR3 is TGTGCCAGCGCACAGGGGTTGAACACTGAAGCTTTCTTT. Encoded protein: CASAQGLNTEAFF.

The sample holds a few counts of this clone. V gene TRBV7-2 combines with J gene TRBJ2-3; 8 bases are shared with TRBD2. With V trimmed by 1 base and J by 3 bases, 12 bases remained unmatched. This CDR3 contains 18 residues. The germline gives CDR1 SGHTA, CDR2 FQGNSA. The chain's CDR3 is CASSLVGTRIISTDTQYF. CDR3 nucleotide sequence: TGTGCCAGCAGCTTAGTCGGGACTAGAATCATATCTACAGATACGCAGTATTTT.

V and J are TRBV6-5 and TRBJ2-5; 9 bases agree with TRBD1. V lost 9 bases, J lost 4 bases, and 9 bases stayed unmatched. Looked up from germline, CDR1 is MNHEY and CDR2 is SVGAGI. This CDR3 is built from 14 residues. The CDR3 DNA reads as TGTGCCAGTACAGACAGGGGGGCAGGAGAGACCCAGTACTTC. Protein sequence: CASTDRGAGETQYF.

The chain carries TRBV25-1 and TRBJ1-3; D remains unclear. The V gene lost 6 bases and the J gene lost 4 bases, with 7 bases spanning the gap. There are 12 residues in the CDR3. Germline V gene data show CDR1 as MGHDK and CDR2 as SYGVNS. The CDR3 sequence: CASRRSGNTIYF. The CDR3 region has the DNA TGTGCCAGCAGGCGTTCGGGAAACACCATATATTTT.

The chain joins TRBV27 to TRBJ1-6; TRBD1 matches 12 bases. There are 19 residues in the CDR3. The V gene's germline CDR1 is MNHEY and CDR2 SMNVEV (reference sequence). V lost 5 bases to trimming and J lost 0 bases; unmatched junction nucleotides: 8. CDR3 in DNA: TGTGCCAGCAGTCCGACCCCGGGACAGGGGGCCTCCTATAATTCACCCCTCCACTTT. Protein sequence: CASSPTPGQGASYNSPLHF.

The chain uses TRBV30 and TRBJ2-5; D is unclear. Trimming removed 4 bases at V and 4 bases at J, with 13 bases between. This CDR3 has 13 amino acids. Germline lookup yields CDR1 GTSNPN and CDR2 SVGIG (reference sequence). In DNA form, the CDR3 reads TGTGCCTGGAAGGGCACTATAGGAGAGACCCAGTACTTC. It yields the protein CAWKGTIGETQYF.

CDR3 sequence: CAVERGGTGGAGANVLTF. The CDR3 nucleotides are TGTGCCGTCGAGCGTGGGGGGACAGGGGGCGCTGGGGCCAACGTCCTGACTTTC. The chain is built from TRBV30 and TRBJ2-6, with 12 bases matching TRBD1. Trimming cost V 8 bases and J 2 bases; bases outside gene matches: 13. Germline V lookup: CDR1 GTSNPN, CDR2 SVGIG (reference sequence). The CDR3 totals 18 residues.

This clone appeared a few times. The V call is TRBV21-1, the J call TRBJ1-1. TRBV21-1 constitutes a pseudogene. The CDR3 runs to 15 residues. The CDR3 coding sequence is TGTGCCAGCAGCAGGGAGGCGCTAATGAACACTGAAGCTTTCTTT. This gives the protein CASSREALMNTEAFF.

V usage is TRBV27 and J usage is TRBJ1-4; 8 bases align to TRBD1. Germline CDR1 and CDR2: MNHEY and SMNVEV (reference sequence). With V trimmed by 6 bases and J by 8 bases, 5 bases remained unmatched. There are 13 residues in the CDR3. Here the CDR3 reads CASRQGAREKLFF. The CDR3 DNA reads TGTGCCAGCAGGCAGGGGGCGAGGGAAAAACTGTTTTTT. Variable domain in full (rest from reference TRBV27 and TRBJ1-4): EAQVTQNPRYLITVTGKKLTVTCSQNMNHEYMSWYRQDPGLGLRQIYYSMNVEVTDKGDVPEGYKVSRKEKRNFPLILESPSPNQTSLYFCASRQGAREKLFFGSGTQLSVL.

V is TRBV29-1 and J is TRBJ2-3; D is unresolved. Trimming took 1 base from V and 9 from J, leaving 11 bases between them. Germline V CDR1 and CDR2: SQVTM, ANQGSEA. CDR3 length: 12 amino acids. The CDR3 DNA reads TGCAGCGTTGAAGGGGGTTATGTGACGCAGTATTTT. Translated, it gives CSVEGGYVTQYF.

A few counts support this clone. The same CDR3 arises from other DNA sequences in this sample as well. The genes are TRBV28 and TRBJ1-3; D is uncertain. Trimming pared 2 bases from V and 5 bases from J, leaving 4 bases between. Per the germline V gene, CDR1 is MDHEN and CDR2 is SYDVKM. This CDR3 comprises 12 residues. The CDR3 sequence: CASSLRRNTIYF. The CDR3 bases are TGTGCCAGCAGTTTAAGGAGAAACACCATATATTTT.

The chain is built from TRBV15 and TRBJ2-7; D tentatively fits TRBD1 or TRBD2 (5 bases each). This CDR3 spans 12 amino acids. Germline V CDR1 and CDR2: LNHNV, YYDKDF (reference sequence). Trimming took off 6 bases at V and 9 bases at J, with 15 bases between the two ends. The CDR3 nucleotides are TGTGCCACCAGTCTTGGTGGTGGGGGGCAGTACTTC. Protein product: CATSLGGGGQYF.

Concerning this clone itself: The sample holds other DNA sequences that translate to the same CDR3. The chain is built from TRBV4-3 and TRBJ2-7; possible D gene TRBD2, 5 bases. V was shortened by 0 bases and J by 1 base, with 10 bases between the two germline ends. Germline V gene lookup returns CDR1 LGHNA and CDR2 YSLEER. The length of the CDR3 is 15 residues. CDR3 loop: CASSQEARGSYEQYF. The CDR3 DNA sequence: TGCGCCAGCAGCCAAGAGGCCCGCGGGTCCTACGAGCAGTACTTC.

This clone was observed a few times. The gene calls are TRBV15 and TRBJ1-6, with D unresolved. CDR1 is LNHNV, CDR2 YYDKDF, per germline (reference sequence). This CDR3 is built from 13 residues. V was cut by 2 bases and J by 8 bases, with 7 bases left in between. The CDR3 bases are TGTGCCACCAGCAGACTTATGGATTCACCCCTCCACTTT. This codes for CATSRLMDSPLHF. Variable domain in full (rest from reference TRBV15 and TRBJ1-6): DAMVIQNPRYQVTQFGKPVTLSCSQTLNHNVMYWYQQKSSQAPKLLFHYYDKDFNNEADTPDNFQSRRPNTSFCFLDIRSPGLGDTAMYLCATSRLMDSPLHFGNGTRLTVT.

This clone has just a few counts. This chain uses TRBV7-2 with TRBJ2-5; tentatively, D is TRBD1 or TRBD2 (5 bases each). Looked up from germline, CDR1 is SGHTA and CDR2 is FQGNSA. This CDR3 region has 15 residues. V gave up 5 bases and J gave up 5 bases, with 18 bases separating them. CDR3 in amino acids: CASSQAGRGWETQYF. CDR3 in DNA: TGTGCCAGCAGCCAAGCAGGGAGAGGGTGGGAGACCCAGTACTTC.